These T cell receptor beta chains were read from a single sample in a study of cytomegalovirus exposure and HLA in healthy donors. The method was immunoSEQ multiplex PCR; TCRdb's version includes in-frame clones alone and lacks a portion of them. The sample yields some 120,000 clones, around three quarters seen once. The material sequenced was PBMCs. These receptors all come from a woman in her 50s in good health and CMV-seronegative. Both conserved end residues are part of each CDR3. A D gene is named only where the DNA matches it firmly. Rows give clone size only sometimes, using once, few, many, or a class for an expanded clone.

>-|TRBJ2-1|TRBV28|-|11
TGTGCCAGCAGTTTAATCCTCGAGCAGTTCTTC
CASSLILEQFF
>-|TRBJ2-3|TRBV7-6|TRBD1|15
TGTGCCAGCAGCTTAGGTCAGGGGGCCGGGGATACGCAGTATTTT
CASSLGQGAGDTQYF
>-|TRBJ2-2|TRBV27|TRBD2|16
TGTGCCAGCCACCCTGGACTAGCGGAGAACACCGGGGAGCTGTTTTTT
CASHPGLAENTGELFF
>-|TRBJ2-7|TRBV7-2|TRBD1|12
TGTGCCAGCAGCTTACAGGGGGAAAAGCAGTACTTC
CASSLQGEKQYF
>-|TRBJ1-2|TRBV28|-|14
TGTGCCAGCAGTTTATGGCACAGGGAAGAGGGCTACACCTTC
CASSLWHREEGYTF
>-|TRBJ1-2|TRBV7-2|-|13
TGTGCCAGCAGCTTAGGTACCGGTCGAGGCTACACCTTC
CASSLGTGRGYTF
>-|TRBJ2-2|TRBV2|TRBD2|14
TGTGCCAGGGGGGGACTAGGAGGGACCGGGGAGCTGTTTTTT
CARGGLGGTGELFF
>once|TRBJ1-5|TRBV11-3|TRBD1|14
TGTGCCAGCAGCTTAGGGTGGACAGGCCGGCCCCAGCATTTT
CASSLGWTGRPQHF
>-|TRBJ2-3|TRBV19|TRBD2|19
TGTGCCAGTAGTATAGACACTACCGGGACTAGCGGGAGCACAGATACGCAGTATTTT
CASSIDTTGTSGSTDTQYF
>-|TRBJ1-2|TRBV5-1|-|16
TGCGCCAGCAGCTTGGAAATTGGGCAGGTTGAATGTGGCTACACCTTC
CASSLEIGQVECGYTF
>-|TRBJ1-1|TRBV29-1|TRBD1|13
TGCAGTCCAAGGGACAGGGCTGAAACTGAAGCTTTCTTT
CSPRDRAETEAFF
>-|TRBJ1-1|TRBV5-1|-|13
TGCGCCAGCAGCTTGGGGGGAGACGCTGAAGCTTTCTTT
CASSLGGDAEAFF
>-|TRBJ2-1|TRBV7-8|TRBD2|16
TGTGCCAGCAAAGGGTCGAGAGCGGGAGGCTACAATGAGCAGTTCTTC
CASKGSRAGGYNEQFF